Shown below are 16 T cell receptor beta chains from a single sample sequenced in a study of CD8 T cells in ankylosing spondylitis. No antigen has been assigned to these receptors. TCRdb reanalysed the 5' RACE reads using MiXCR and keeps one entry per CDR3 protein. This repertoire shows more than 650,000 distinct CDR3 sequences, 10% to 15% found once; its top ten account for approximately 0.51%. Study-wide results and limits: Blood of patients with ankylosing spondylitis appeared to be characterized by a TCR beta motif of roughly eight highly homologous variants.

The sequencing input was blood, either unsorted or a sorted T cell fraction (not recorded which). These receptors originate from a male donor with ankylosing spondylitis.

This clonotype has a handful of counts. The chain joins TRBV20-1 to TRBJ2-3; D gene ambiguous. The CDR3 length is 15 residues. Germline V lookup: CDR1 DFQATT, CDR2 SNEGSKA (reference sequence). V dropped 1 base and J dropped 6 bases, with 17 bases sitting between them. In nucleotides, the CDR3 is TGCAGTGCTAGAGTGTTTGGGGAATCCCCCGATACGCAGTATTTT. It specifies CSARVFGESPDTQYF.

The chain's CDR3 is CSAMIGTTINEQFF. CDR3 nucleotides: TGCAGTGCGATGATCGGGACAACTATCAATGAGCAGTTCTTC. The V call is TRBV20-1, the J call TRBJ2-1; a weak D match, TRBD1 (6 bases). V gave up 6 bases and J gave up 6 bases, with 18 bases separating them. There are 14 residues in the CDR3. Germline V CDR1 and CDR2: DFQATT, SNEGSKA (reference sequence).

This clonotype was counted at least ten times. The CDR3, as DNA: TGCAGTGCTACCGGCGAGGGAAGCTATGGCTACACCTTC. Its protein product is CSATGEGSYGYTF. The J gene is TRBJ1-2, the V gene TRBV20-1; D remains ambiguous. Germline V gene lookup returns CDR1 DFQATT and CDR2 SNEGSKA (reference sequence). V lost 4 bases to trimming and J lost 4 bases, with 13 bases between them. The CDR3 totals 13 residues.

The V gene is TRBV6-5, the J gene TRBJ2-1, with 8 bases identical to TRBD2. This CDR3 contains 15 residues. Trimming cost V 0 bases and J 9 bases; bases outside gene matches: 7. Germline V gives CDR1 MNHEY, CDR2 SVGAGI. As DNA, the CDR3 is TGTGCCAGCAGTTACTCGAGAGCGGGAGACCTTGAGCAGTTCTTC. It codes for CASSYSRAGDLEQFF.

The V and J genes are TRBV10-3 and TRBJ2-3; 8 bases match TRBD2. In germline, CDR1 is ENHRY, CDR2 SYGVKD. Losses at the gene ends were 4 bases for V and 2 bases for J; bases not matched to a gene: 5. The CDR3 spans 15 residues. CDR3 sequence: CAISGSGDLTDTQYF. DNA for the CDR3: TGTGCCATCAGTGGTAGCGGGGACCTCACAGATACGCAGTATTTT.

The chain uses TRBV20-1 and TRBJ2-3; 8 nucleotides line up with TRBD2. V shed 2 bases and J 4 bases; nucleotides not matched to a gene: 8. Per germline, CDR1 DFQATT and CDR2 SNEGSKA (reference sequence). The CDR3 spans 15 residues. For the CDR3, the DNA is TGCAGTGCTAGAATAGTCCGGGAGGGCCCAGATACGCAGTATTTT. The encoded protein is CSARIVREGPDTQYF.

This clonotype was found many times. J is TRBJ2-1 and V is TRBV5-1; weak D call: TRBD1 (5 bases). V lost 2 bases, J lost 4 bases, and 16 bases lay in between. Germline V CDR1 and CDR2: SGHRS, YFSETQ. The CDR3 has 16 residues. The CDR3 loop reads CASSFIAQGGYNEQFF. The CDR3 DNA reads as TGCGCCAGCAGCTTTATCGCCCAGGGCGGTTACAATGAGCAGTTCTTC.

This clonotype was counted only a few times. The rearrangement uses TRBV6-5 and TRBJ2-1, with 14 bases fitting TRBD2. Germline CDR1 MNHEY, CDR2 SVGAGI. J was trimmed by 9 bases and V by 2 bases; bases with no gene match: 6. The CDR3 loop spans 16 amino acids. The CDR3 region has the DNA TGTGCCAGCAGTTACCGGACTAGCGGGGGGCAAGTTGAGCAGTTCTTC. Translation: CASSYRTSGGQVEQFF.

The chain recombines TRBV11-2 with TRBJ2-1; TRBD2 agrees at 11 bases. CDR1 is SGHAT and CDR2 is FQNNGV in the germline V gene. This CDR3 is 18 amino acids long. V shed 4 bases and J 5 bases; nucleotides not matched to a gene: 13. In DNA, the CDR3 is TGTGCCAGCAGCTCACCGGGCGGCCTTAGCGGGGGGGACAATGAGCAGTTCTTC. Amino acids: CASSSPGGLSGGDNEQFF.

V usage is TRBV28 and J usage is TRBJ2-5; perhaps TRBD1 as D (6 bases). Trimming shortened V by 3 bases and J by 3 bases, and 14 bases separated the two germline ends. Germline assignment: CDR1 MDHEN and CDR2 SYDVKM. This CDR3 comprises 15 residues. CDR3 residues: CASSLPGALKETQYF. CDR3 DNA sequence: TGTGCCAGCAGTTTGCCAGGGGCCCTAAAAGAGACCCAGTACTTC.

This clonotype has at least ten counts. Relative to the germline gene, one junction end is altered; a read error may explain this. The rearrangement links TRBV5-1 to TRBJ2-6, with 7 positions matching TRBD1. Germline V gene data show CDR1 as SGHRS and CDR2 as YFSETQ. The length of the CDR3 is 14 residues. The CDR3 nucleotides are TGTGCCAGCAGGGACAGCTCTGGGGCCAACGTCCTGACTTTC. Residues: CASRDSSGANVLTF.

The chain carries TRBV20-1 and TRBJ2-4, with D unclear. Trimming removed 0 bases from V and 0 bases from J, with 6 bases in between. Germline CDR1 DFQATT, CDR2 SNEGSKA (reference sequence). The length of the CDR3 is 14 residues. The CDR3 spells CSARDEVAKNIQYF. The CDR3 nucleotides read TGCAGTGCTAGAGATGAGGTAGCCAAAAACATTCAGTACTTC.

This clonotype was recorded many times. The chain employs TRBV5-1 and TRBJ2-2; 10 bases match TRBD1. The CDR3 length is 16 residues. V shed 0 bases, J shed 3 bases, and the junction held 2 bases outside the gene matches. Germline CDR1 SGHRS, CDR2 YFSETQ. DNA for the CDR3: TGCGCCAGCAGCTTGGAGACAGGGGGCGACACCGGGGAGCTGTTTTTT. Translating it yields CASSLETGGDTGELFF.

This clonotype was seen ten or more times. The CDR3 DNA follows: TGCAGCGTAGACCCACCACATTGGGGGCCCGAGAACACTGAAGCTTTCTTT. This encodes CSVDPPHWGPENTEAFF. The chain recombines TRBV29-1 with TRBJ1-1, with D tentatively TRBD1 (6 bases). CDR1 is SQVTM and CDR2 is ANQGSEA in the germline V gene. There are 17 residues in the CDR3. The ends were cut back, 6 bases at V and 1 base at J, with 24 bases in the middle.

This sequence joins TRBV12-5 and TRBJ2-1; 7 nucleotides line up with TRBD1. V lost 6 bases and J lost 5; bases outside the gene matches: 10. CDR1 LGHNT and CDR2 FRNRAP come from the germline V gene. The CDR3 extends over 15 amino acids. As DNA, the CDR3 is TGTGCTAGTGGCTCAGGACAGGCTTTCGACAATGAGCAGTTCTTC. Amino acid sequence: CASGSGQAFDNEQFF.

This clonotype appeared many times. The chain has TRBV29-1 and TRBJ2-2; D is perhaps TRBD2 (7 bases). Germline CDR1 is SQVTM and CDR2 is ANQGSEA. Between the trimmed V and J ends, which lost 4 bases and 5 bases, there was a span of 17 bases. This CDR3 is 15 amino acids long. DNA of the CDR3: TGCAGCGTTGGACGGGGGGCTAACCCGACCGGGGAGCTGTTTTTT. Amino acids: CSVGRGANPTGELFF.